This record looks at one TCR beta chain sequence and its context. The CDR3 sequence is 14 residues long. V gave up 0 bases and J gave up 8 bases; unmatched junction bases: 4. Germline V gene sequence: CDR1 SGHRS, CDR2 YFSETQ. This entry is derived from a study of control samples from healthy donors and cancer patients. Profiling relied on immunoSEQ multiplex PCR, and the TCRdb table lists in-frame clones only, not all of them. The sample yields about 170,000 clones, around 92% seen once. This chain uses TRBV5-1 with TRBJ2-2, with 7 bases that match TRBD2. The specimen was blood. The receptor's source is a woman in her twenties or thirties in good health. CDR3 DNA: TGCGCCAGCAGCTTGGCGCTAGCGGCTGGGGAGCTGTTTTTT. Translated: CASSLALAAGELFF.